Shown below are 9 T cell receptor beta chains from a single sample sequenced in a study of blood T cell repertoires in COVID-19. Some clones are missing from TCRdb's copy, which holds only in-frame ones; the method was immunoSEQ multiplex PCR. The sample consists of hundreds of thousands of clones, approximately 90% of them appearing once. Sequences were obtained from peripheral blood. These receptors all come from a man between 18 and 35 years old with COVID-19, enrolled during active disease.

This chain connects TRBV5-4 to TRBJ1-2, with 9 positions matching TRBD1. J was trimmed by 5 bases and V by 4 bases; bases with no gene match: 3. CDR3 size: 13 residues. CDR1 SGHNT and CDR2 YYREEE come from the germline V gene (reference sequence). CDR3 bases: TGTGCCAGCAGCGAGGACAGGGGTTATGGCTACACCTTC. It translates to CASSEDRGYGYTF. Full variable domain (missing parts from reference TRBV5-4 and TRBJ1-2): ETGVTQSPTHLIKTRGQQVTLRCSSQSGHNTVSWYQQALGQGPQFIFQYYREEENGRGNFPPRFSGLQFPNYSSELNVNALELDDSALYLCASSEDRGYGYTFGSGTRLTVV.

The CDR3 protein is CASSLGGTSGGVSETQYF. The CDR3 DNA follows: TGTGCCAGCAGCTTAGGAGGGACTAGCGGGGGGGTATCGGAGACCCAGTACTTC. The gene calls are TRBV7-2 and TRBJ2-5, with 16 bases fitting TRBD2. CDR1 is SGHTA and CDR2 is FQGNSA in the germline V gene. V was pared by 1 base and J by 5 bases, with 7 bases of the junction left unmatched. The CDR3 loop spans 18 amino acids. Full variable domain (remainder filled in from reference TRBV7-2 and TRBJ2-5): GAGVSQSPSNKVTEKGKDVELRCDPISGHTALYWYRQSLGQGLEFLIYFQGNSAPDKSGLPSDRFSAERTGGSVSTLTIQRTQQEDSAVYLCASSLGGTSGGVSETQYFGPGTRLLVL.

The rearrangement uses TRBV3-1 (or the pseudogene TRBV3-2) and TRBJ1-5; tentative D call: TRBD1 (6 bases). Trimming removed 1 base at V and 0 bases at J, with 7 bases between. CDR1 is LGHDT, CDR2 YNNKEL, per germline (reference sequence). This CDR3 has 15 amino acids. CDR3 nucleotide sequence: TGTGCCAGCAGCCAAGGGGGACATAGCAATCAGCCCCAGCATTTT. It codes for CASSQGGHSNQPQHF.

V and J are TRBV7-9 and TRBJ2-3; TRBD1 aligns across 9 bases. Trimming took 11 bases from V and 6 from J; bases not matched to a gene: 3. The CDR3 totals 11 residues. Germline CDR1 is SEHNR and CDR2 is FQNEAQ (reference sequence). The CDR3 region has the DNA TGTGCCGGAGGACAGGGGGATACGCAGTATTTT. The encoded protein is CAGGQGDTQYF.

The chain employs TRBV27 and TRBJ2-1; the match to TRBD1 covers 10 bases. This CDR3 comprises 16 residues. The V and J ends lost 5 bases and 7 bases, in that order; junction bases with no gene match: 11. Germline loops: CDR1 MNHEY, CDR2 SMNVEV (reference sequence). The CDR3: CASSRRTGTGENEQFF. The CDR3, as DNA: TGTGCCAGCAGTAGGAGGACCGGGACAGGGGAAAATGAGCAGTTCTTC.

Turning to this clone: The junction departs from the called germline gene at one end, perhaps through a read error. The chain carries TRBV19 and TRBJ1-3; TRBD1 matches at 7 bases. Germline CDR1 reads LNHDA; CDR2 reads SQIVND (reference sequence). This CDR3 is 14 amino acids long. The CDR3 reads CASFSTGSENTIYF. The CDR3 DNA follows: TGTGCCAGTTTTTCGACAGGGTCTGAAAACACCATATATTTT.

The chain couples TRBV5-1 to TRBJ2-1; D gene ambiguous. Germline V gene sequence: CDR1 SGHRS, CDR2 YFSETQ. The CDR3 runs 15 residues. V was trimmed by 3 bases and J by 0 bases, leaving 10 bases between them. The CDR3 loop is CASSSHSSSYNEQFF. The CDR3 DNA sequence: TGCGCCAGCAGCTCGCACTCGAGCTCCTACAATGAGCAGTTCTTC.

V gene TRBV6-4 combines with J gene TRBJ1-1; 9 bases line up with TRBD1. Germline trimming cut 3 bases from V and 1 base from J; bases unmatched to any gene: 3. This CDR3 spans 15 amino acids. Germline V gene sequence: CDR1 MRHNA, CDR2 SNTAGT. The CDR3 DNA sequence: TGTGCCAGCAGTGAGCGACAGGGGGGGAACACTGAAGCTTTCTTT. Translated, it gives CASSERQGGNTEAFF.

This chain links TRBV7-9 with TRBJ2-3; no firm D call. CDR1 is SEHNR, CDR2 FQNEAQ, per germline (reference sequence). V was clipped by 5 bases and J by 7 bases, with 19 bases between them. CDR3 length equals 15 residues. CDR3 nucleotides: TGTGCCAGCAGCCCACCCACTCACACCACTAATACGCAGTATTTT. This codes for CASSPPTHTTNTQYF.